The 21 T cell receptor beta chains given below trace back to one sample, sequenced in a study of cytotoxic CD8 clonotypes in ibrutinib-treated CLL. Assay: immunoSEQ multiplex PCR; the TCRdb copy retains only in-frame clones and omits some. This sample yields roughly 200,000 clones, of which around 70% are seen a single time; roughly 13% belongs to the top ten. The material was PBMCs, obtained after 24 months of ibrutinib treatment. All receptors derive from a human donor with chronic lymphocytic leukemia.

The chain combines TRBV28 with TRBJ1-4; the D is unclear. CDR1 is MDHEN and CDR2 is SYDVKM in the germline V gene. The CDR3 is made up of 14 amino acids. The V gene lost 7 bases and the J gene lost 8 bases, with 17 bases spanning the gap. CDR3 nucleotide sequence: TGTGCCAGCACCGAAGCGGCGGATTACGAAAAACTGTTTTTT. Translated, it gives CASTEAADYEKLFF.

The chain has TRBV4-2 and TRBJ2-6; weak D call: TRBD1 (5 bases). Trimming pared 0 bases from V and 0 bases from J, leaving 15 bases between. The V gene's germline CDR1 is LGHNA and CDR2 YNFKEQ. The CDR3 spans 19 residues. CDR3 residues: CASSQEGSGSNSGANVLTF. In nucleotides, the CDR3 is TGTGCCAGCAGCCAAGAAGGTTCAGGGTCGAACTCTGGGGCCAACGTCCTGACTTTC.

Details on this clone: It is likely a read error, because the conserved phenylalanine at the end of the CDR3 is missing. The rearrangement joins TRBV11-2 to TRBJ2-7, with D possibly being TRBD1 or TRBD2 (5 bases each). V was pared by 6 bases and J by 3 bases, with 15 bases between. Germline-derived CDR1 and CDR2 are SGHAT and FQNNGV. CDR3 length: 14 amino acids. The CDR3 DNA follows: TGTGCCAGCAGTTTAAGTGGGGGTCACTACGAGCAGTACTCC. The encoded protein is CASSLSGGHYEQYS.

In DNA, the CDR3 is TGTGCCAGCAGCTCCACACAGGGGGGAGCGGGCAATCAGCCCCAGCATTTT. Translated: CASSSTQGGAGNQPQHF. This chain uses TRBV5-6 with TRBJ1-5, with TRBD1 identical over 8 bases. This CDR3 is 17 amino acids long. With V trimmed by 3 bases and J by 2 bases, 10 bases remained unmatched. Germline V gene data show CDR1 as SGHDT and CDR2 as YYEEEE.

This clone is labeled as large. CDR3 coding DNA: TGTGCCAGCAGCTCCATAGCGGGGACCTACGAGCAGTACTTC. Its protein is CASSSIAGTYEQYF. The V and J genes are TRBV11-2 and TRBJ2-7; 8 bases match TRBD2. This CDR3 is 14 amino acids long. Germline CDR1 is SGHAT and CDR2 is FQNNGV. The trim removed 4 bases at V and 2 bases at J, leaving 4 bases unmatched.

The V gene is TRBV2, the J gene TRBJ2-5; 7 bases are shared with TRBD2. CDR3 length: 14 amino acids. With V trimmed by 6 bases and J by 1 base, 5 bases remained unmatched. Germline V gene lookup returns CDR1 SNHLY and CDR2 FYNNEI. This CDR3 reads CASRGGTFQETQYF. Written as DNA, the CDR3 is TGTGCCAGCAGGGGAGGGACTTTCCAAGAGACCCAGTACTTC.

J is TRBJ2-1 and V is TRBV27; TRBD2 might be the D (5 bases). CDR3 length equals 14 residues. Germline loops: CDR1 MNHEY, CDR2 SMNVEV (reference sequence). The germline V and J ends were trimmed by 5 bases and 4 bases, with 12 bases remaining between them. DNA of the CDR3: TGTGCCAGCAGTCTGACTAAAAATTACAATGAGCAGTTCTTC. Amino acids: CASSLTKNYNEQFF.

The J gene is TRBJ2-1, the V gene TRBV5-1; TRBD2 agrees at 15 bases. Germline V CDR1 and CDR2: SGHRS, YFSETQ. The CDR3 has 17 residues. With V trimmed by 7 bases and J by 4 bases, 9 bases remained unmatched. The CDR3 nucleotides are TGCGCCAGCTCTCGGGGACTAGCGGGAGGACTGTACAATGAGCAGTTCTTC. Protein: CASSRGLAGGLYNEQFF.

The chain couples TRBV13 to TRBJ2-1; 7 positions match TRBD2. CDR1 is PRHDT and CDR2 is FYEKMQ in the germline V gene (reference sequence). V shed 1 base and J 9 bases; nucleotides not matched to a gene: 3. There are 13 residues in the CDR3. CDR3 sequence (DNA): TGTGCCAGCAGCTTAGCGGGGAGGGTTGAGCAGTTCTTC. Protein: CASSLAGRVEQFF.

The V gene is TRBV4-3, the J gene TRBJ1-4; 8 bases fit TRBD1. J lost 5 bases, V lost 0 bases, and 2 bases had no gene match. The germline V gene encodes CDR1 LGHNA and CDR2 YSLEER. The CDR3 spans 15 residues. The DNA of the CDR3 is TGCGCCAGCAGCCAAGATTACAGGGGGAATGAAAAACTGTTTTTT. This codes for CASSQDYRGNEKLFF.

The rearrangement uses TRBV4-3 and TRBJ2-5; 9 nucleotides match TRBD2. The J segment lost 1 base and the V segment lost 0 bases, leaving 9 bases of the junction unmatched. Per germline, CDR1 LGHNA and CDR2 YSLEER. CDR3 size: 18 residues. CDR3 in amino acids: CASSQEMFSGRGQETQYF. In DNA form, the CDR3 reads TGCGCCAGCAGCCAAGAGATGTTTAGCGGGAGAGGCCAAGAGACCCAGTACTTC.

This sequence joins TRBV27 and TRBJ1-2; D not resolved. This CDR3 has 13 amino acids. The V and J ends lost 0 bases and 8 bases respectively, with 10 bases between them. Germline CDR1 MNHEY, CDR2 SMNVEV (reference sequence). CDR3 sequence: CASSLSRLWGYTF. As DNA, the CDR3 is TGTGCCAGCAGTTTATCTAGGTTATGGGGCTACACCTTC.

V and J are TRBV6-5 and TRBJ1-1, with D perhaps TRBD1 (5 bases). Trimming removed 0 bases from V and 7 bases from J, with 15 bases in between. Germline V gives CDR1 MNHEY, CDR2 SVGAGI. CDR3 size: 15 residues. For the CDR3, the DNA is TGTGCCAGCAGTTACTCGAGGGGCGGAGGCGGTGAAGCTTTCTTT. Translating it yields CASSYSRGGGGEAFF.

The chain uses TRBV7-6 and TRBJ2-1, with D uncertain. V lost 3 bases and J 0 bases, leaving 15 bases between the germline ends. The CDR3 runs 17 residues. Germline-derived CDR1 and CDR2 are SGHVS and FNYEAQ. In DNA, the CDR3 is TGTGCCAGCAGCTTTTCGTCGGCGGCCTCCTCCTACAATGAGCAGTTCTTC. It specifies CASSFSSAASSYNEQFF.

The chain couples TRBV4-3 to TRBJ2-3, with D perhaps TRBD1 or TRBD2 (5 bases each). The CDR3 spans 15 residues. Germline V gene sequence: CDR1 LGHNA, CDR2 YSLEER. V lost 4 bases to trimming and J lost 4 bases, with 15 bases between them. CDR3 DNA sequence: TGCGCCAGCAGCCTCACAGCGAGGGGTGCAGATACGCAGTATTTT. This codes for CASSLTARGADTQYF.

A few counts support this clone. The chain uses TRBV9 and TRBJ2-2, with D maybe TRBD1 (6 bases). Germline values: CDR1 SGDLS, CDR2 YYNGEE. The CDR3 is 15 amino acids. V was clipped by 0 bases and J by 4 bases, with 10 bases between them. CDR3 nucleotide sequence: TGTGCCAGCAGCGTAGACAGGGCAGGCACCGGGGAGCTGTTTTTT. Its translation is CASSVDRAGTGELFF.

This clone was seen only a few times. This chain uses TRBV2 with TRBJ1-5, with D unclear. The germline CDR1 and CDR2 sequences are SNHLY and FYNNEI. V was cut by 3 bases and J by 5 bases, with 11 bases left in between. The CDR3 length is 14 residues. The CDR3 is CASSEGGRYQPQHF. The CDR3 DNA reads TGTGCCAGCAGTGAGGGAGGGCGGTATCAGCCCCAGCATTTT.

V gene TRBV4-1 combines with J gene TRBJ2-7; 9 nucleotides agree with TRBD2. Germline CDR1 MGHRA, CDR2 YSYEKL. Unmatched junction bases numbered 6, after V lost 0 bases and J lost 6 bases. The CDR3 runs 15 residues. The CDR3 spells CASSQEASGAGEQYF. The CDR3 DNA reads as TGCGCCAGCAGCCAAGAGGCTAGCGGGGCAGGCGAGCAGTACTTC.

The gene calls are TRBV9 and TRBJ2-1, with TRBD2 identical over 9 bases. V lost 5 bases to trimming and J lost 10 bases; unmatched junction nucleotides: 13. This CDR3 is built from 15 residues. CDR1 SGDLS and CDR2 YYNGEE come from the germline V gene. CDR3 DNA sequence: TGTGCCAGCAGTGGGATGGTAGCGGGAGTTCAGGAGCAGTTCTTC. Encoded protein: CASSGMVAGVQEQFF.

The gene calls are TRBV28 and TRBJ2-7; 9 positions match TRBD1. The CDR3 is 14 residues long. In germline, CDR1 is MDHEN, CDR2 SYDVKM. The V segment lost 4 bases and the J segment 4 bases; nucleotides outside the gene matches: 5. This chain's CDR3 is CASSSPGQGYEQYF. In nucleotides, the CDR3 is TGTGCCAGCAGTTCACCGGGACAGGGATACGAGCAGTACTTC.

The V call is TRBV7-2, the J call TRBJ2-1, with D possibly TRBD2 on 5 matching bases. The CDR3 is 17 residues long. The germline V gene encodes CDR1 SGHTA and CDR2 FQGNSA. V lost 7 bases and J lost 0, with 19 bases in between. The CDR3: CASNLAPISVSYNEQFF. DNA for the CDR3: TGTGCCAGCAACCTGGCCCCAATTAGCGTCTCCTACAATGAGCAGTTCTTC.